This is a list of T cell receptor beta chains from one sample in a study of shared clonotypes between healthy human individuals. Clones were sequenced by immunoSEQ multiplex PCR, and TCRdb holds only the in-frame ones, with some missing. Here the sample spans almost 750,000 clones, around 70% being singletons. Sample: memory CD4+ T cells sorted from blood. All receptors come from a woman aged 25 to 45 in good health. Both conserved end residues are part of each CDR3. The D gene is left open where the match is weak. Size values are once, few and many counts, or a class for expanded clones, and some rows have none.

>TRBV28|TRBD2|.|TRBJ2-5
CASSFASGTETQYF
TGTGCCAGCAGTTTCGCTAGCGGGACCGAGACCCAGTACTTC
>TRBV6-5|TRBD2|.|TRBJ2-3
CASSLTSGRNTQYF
TGTGCCAGCAGTTTAACTAGCGGGAGGAATACGCAGTATTTT
>TRBV5-1|TRBD1|.|TRBJ2-1
CASSLVQGQSNEQFF
TGCGCCAGCAGCTTGGTTCAGGGACAGAGCAATGAGCAGTTCTTC
>TRBV4-1|.|.|TRBJ2-5
CASSPRDGGPETQYF
TGCGCCAGCAGTCCCCGGGACGGGGGGCCAGAGACCCAGTACTTC
>TRBV28|.|.|TRBJ2-3
CASSPSNTDTQYF
TGTGCCAGCAGCCCCTCGAACACAGATACGCAGTATTTT
>TRBV10-2|.|.|TRBJ2-5
CASGSMASRETQYF
TGCGCCAGCGGATCGATGGCTAGCAGAGAGACCCAGTACTTC
>TRBV5-4|.|.|TRBJ1-4
CASSSQNEKLFF
TGTGCCAGCAGCTCCCAGAATGAAAAACTGTTTTTT
>TRBV18|.|.|TRBJ1-3
CASSPVPSGNTIYF
TGTGCCAGCTCCCCCGTCCCCTCTGGAAACACCATATATTTT
>TRBV29-1|.|once|TRBJ2-2
CSVGALVGTGELFF
TGCAGCGTTGGCGCGCTAGTGGGCACCGGGGAGCTGTTTTTT
>TRBV6-1|TRBD1|.|TRBJ2-6
CASRTGTGANVLTF
TGTGCCAGCAGGACAGGGACCGGGGCCAACGTCCTGACTTTC
>TRBV2|TRBD2|.|TRBJ2-5
CASSETSEETQYF
TGTGCCAGCAGTGAAACTAGCGAAGAGACCCAGTACTTC
>TRBV5-1|TRBD1|.|TRBJ2-7
CASSLPGTGSYEQYF
TGCGCCAGCAGCTTGCCAGGGACAGGGTCTTACGAGCAGTACTTC
>TRBV19|TRBD2|.|TRBJ2-7
CASSMESAGENEQYF
TGTGCCAGTAGTATGGAATCAGCGGGAGAGAACGAGCAGTACTTC
>TRBV7-3|.|.|TRBJ2-5
CASSLVGGLAETQYF
TGTGCCAGCAGCTTGGTAGGAGGGTTGGCGGAGACCCAGTACTTC
>TRBV5-6|.|few|TRBJ2-5
CASSFSRPSGQSQETQYF
TGTGCCAGCAGCTTTAGTCGCCCGAGTGGGCAGTCCCAAGAGACCCAGTACTTC
>TRBV5-1|TRBD1|.|TRBJ2-3
CASSPDRGRQDTQYF
TGCGCCAGCAGTCCTGACAGGGGGCGTCAAGATACGCAGTATTTT
>TRBV9|.|.|TRBJ2-5
CASSKGFQETQYF
TGTGCCAGCAGTAAAGGCTTTCAAGAGACCCAGTACTTC
>TRBV6-1|.|.|TRBJ2-1
CASSEADGTNNEQFF
TGTGCCAGCAGTGAAGCGGACGGAACTAACAATGAGCAGTTCTTC